Below are 22 T cell receptor beta chains sequenced from a single sample in a study of blood T cell repertoires in COVID-19. Profiling relied on immunoSEQ multiplex PCR, and the TCRdb table lists in-frame clones only, not all of them. This table holds 55,000 to 80,000 clones, roughly 80% found once. Sequencing was performed on peripheral blood. The receptor source for this set is a woman aged 80 or over with acute or convalescent COVID-19.

The rearrangement uses TRBV2 and TRBJ2-1, with TRBD1 as a possible D gene (5 bases). In germline, CDR1 is SNHLY, CDR2 FYNNEI. The CDR3 extends over 15 amino acids. The V gene lost 7 bases and the J gene lost 8 bases, with 21 bases spanning the gap. This CDR3 is CASNRYFVQVDEQFF. The CDR3, as DNA: TGTGCCAGCAATCGCTACTTCGTACAGGTTGATGAGCAGTTCTTC. Variable domain in full (rest from reference TRBV2 and TRBJ2-1): EPEVTQTPSHQVTQMGQEVILRCVPISNHLYFYWYRQILGQKVEFLVSFYNNEISEKSEIFDDQFSVERPDGSNFTLKIRSTKLEDSAMYFCASNRYFVQVDEQFFGPGTRLTVL.

The chain employs TRBV6-5 and TRBJ2-7; D is ambiguous. Trimming took 6 bases from V and 7 from J, leaving 10 bases between them. Germline values: CDR1 MNHEY, CDR2 SVGAGI. The CDR3 consists of 11 residues. The CDR3 DNA follows: TGTGCCAGCAGCCGACTTGATGAGCAGTACTTC. It codes for CASSRLDEQYF.

V usage is TRBV19 and J usage is TRBJ2-1, with D unresolved. The CDR3 length is 13 residues. CDR1 and CDR2 from the germline V gene are LNHDA and SQIVND (reference sequence). V dropped 3 bases and J dropped 5 bases, with 8 bases sitting between them. CDR3 bases: TGTGCCAGTAGTATTAGCAGACACAATGAGCAGTTCTTC. Its protein is CASSISRHNEQFF.

The rearrangement joins TRBV9 to TRBJ1-3, with D unclear. The CDR3 is 16 residues long. With 0 bases removed from V and 0 bases from J, the gap between germline ends came to 10 bases. CDR1 SGDLS and CDR2 YYNGEE come from the germline V gene. CDR3 in amino acids: CASSVETASSGNTIYF. CDR3 coding DNA: TGTGCCAGCAGCGTAGAAACGGCTAGCTCTGGAAACACCATATATTTT.

The CDR3 loop is CASSESRRGTGELFF. The CDR3 DNA follows: TGTGCCAGCAGTGAATCCAGACGAGGCACCGGGGAGCTGTTTTTT. V usage is TRBV2 and J usage is TRBJ2-2; D is undetermined. CDR3 size: 15 residues. With 2 bases removed from V and 4 bases from J, the gap between germline ends came to 11 bases. Germline V gene lookup returns CDR1 SNHLY and CDR2 FYNNEI.

The sample holds a few counts of this clone. The chain links TRBV3-1 (or the pseudogene TRBV3-2) to TRBJ1-2; TRBD1 matches at 8 bases. Germline V lookup: CDR1 LGHDT, CDR2 YNNKEL (reference sequence). The CDR3 contains 15 residues. The junction had 11 bases not matched to a gene; V was cut back by 3 bases and J by 8 bases. The CDR3 nucleotides are TGTGCCAGCAGCCATTCTCCCGGGACAGGTGGAGGCTACACCTTC. The encoded protein is CASSHSPGTGGGYTF.

The chain uses TRBV18 and TRBJ1-5; D not certain. Trimming left V 3 bases short and J 5 bases short, with 2 bases between. The germline V gene encodes CDR1 KGHSH and CDR2 LQKENI. CDR3 length: 11 residues. The CDR3 here is CASSPDQPQHF. The DNA of the CDR3 is TGTGCCAGCTCACCCGATCAGCCCCAGCATTTT.

The CDR3 nucleotides read TGTGCCAGCAGCCTACGGGGACAGTTAAATGAAAAACTGTTTTTT. This encodes CASSLRGQLNEKLFF. The chain recombines TRBV11-2 with TRBJ1-4; 7 positions agree with TRBD1. The CDR3 extends over 15 amino acids. Germline CDR1 and CDR2: SGHAT and FQNNGV. Trimming took 5 bases from V and 5 from J; bases not matched to a gene: 8. Full variable domain (rest looked up from reference TRBV11-2 and TRBJ1-4): EAGVAQSPRYKIIEKRQSVAFWCNPISGHATLYWYQQILGQGPKLLIQFQNNGVVDDSQLPKDRFSAERLKGVDSTLKIQPAKLEDSAVYLCASSLRGQLNEKLFFGSGTQLSVL.

In this sample, this clone turned up once. The chain combines TRBV4-1 with TRBJ2-4, with TRBD2 matching over 9 bases. The CDR3 runs to 16 residues. V was clipped by 4 bases and J by 5 bases; unmatched bases: 9. The germline gives CDR1 MGHRA, CDR2 YSYEKL. The CDR3 nucleotides are TGCGCCAGCAGCCTTTTAGCGGGAGAATCTGAAAACATTCAGTACTTC. As protein: CASSLLAGESENIQYF.

V is TRBV7-9 and J is TRBJ1-5; D not resolved. CDR3 size: 13 residues. In germline, CDR1 is SEHNR, CDR2 FQNEAQ (reference sequence). With 2 bases removed from V and 2 bases from J, the gap between germline ends came to 4 bases. CDR3 sequence: CASSLQGNQPQHF. The CDR3 nucleotides read TGTGCCAGCAGCTTACAGGGCAATCAGCCCCAGCATTTT.

This chain connects TRBV3-1 (or the pseudogene TRBV3-2) to TRBJ2-1; 9 bases line up with TRBD2. Germline V gives CDR1 LGHDT, CDR2 YNNKEL (reference sequence). V was pared by 2 bases and J by 3 bases, with 8 bases of the junction left unmatched. CDR3 size: 17 residues. CDR3 region: CASSQRGSGRYYNEQFF. DNA of the CDR3: TGTGCCAGCAGCCAAAGGGGAAGCGGGAGGTACTACAATGAGCAGTTCTTC.

This clone came up a few times. This rearrangement joins TRBV30 to TRBJ2-7, with TRBD2 identical over 7 bases. From germline, CDR1 is GTSNPN and CDR2 SVGIG (reference sequence). The CDR3 runs to 13 residues. V was clipped by 2 bases and J by 2 bases; unmatched bases: 3. The CDR3 sequence: CAWSRGDAYEQYF. DNA for the CDR3: TGTGCCTGGAGTCGGGGGGATGCCTACGAGCAGTACTTC.

V usage is TRBV18 and J usage is TRBJ1-2; 7 bases are shared with TRBD1. Per the germline V gene, CDR1 is KGHSH and CDR2 is LQKENI. The CDR3 has 16 amino acids. V shed 0 bases, J shed 0 bases, and the junction held 4 bases outside the gene matches. This chain's CDR3 is CASSPPRGRTNYGYTF. As DNA, the CDR3 is TGTGCCAGCTCACCACCGAGGGGGCGTACTAACTATGGCTACACCTTC.

The gene calls are TRBV27 and TRBJ2-7; 7 bases map to TRBD2. Germline CDR1 is MNHEY and CDR2 is SMNVEV (reference sequence). The CDR3 covers 14 residues. Trimming took 8 bases from V and 5 from J; bases not matched to a gene: 12. The CDR3: CASQEGGSLNEQYF. For the CDR3, the DNA is TGTGCCAGCCAGGAAGGCGGGAGCTTGAACGAGCAGTACTTC.

The V and J genes are TRBV3-1 (or the pseudogene TRBV3-2) and TRBJ1-6; TRBD1 is a possible D gene (6 bases). Germline CDR1 and CDR2: LGHDT and YNNKEL (reference sequence). Trimming stripped 9 bases from V and 2 bases from J, with 14 bases between. The CDR3 is 15 amino acids. CDR3 DNA: TGTGCCAGTTCAACAGGGTCTACCTATAATTCACCCCTCCACTTT. Its translation: CASSTGSTYNSPLHF.

This chain joins TRBV5-1 and TRBJ2-3, with 7 bases lining up with TRBD2. Per the germline V gene, CDR1 is SGHRS and CDR2 is YFSETQ. Trimming cost V 3 bases and J 4 bases; bases outside gene matches: 11. CDR3 size: 16 residues. As DNA, the CDR3 is TGCGCCAGCAGCTCCGGTCCGGGAGGTGGGGCAGATACGCAGTATTTT. It encodes CASSSGPGGGADTQYF. Supplemented by reference TRBV5-1 and TRBJ2-3, the full variable domain reads KAGVTQTPRYLIKTRGQQVTLSCSPISGHRSVSWYQQTPGQGLQFLFEYFSETQRNKGNFPGRFSGRQFSNSRSEMNVSTLELGDSALYLCASSSGPGGGADTQYFGPGTRLTVL.

In its sample, this clone was seen once. The chain is built from TRBV24-1 and TRBJ2-1, with TRBD2 matching over 12 bases. Germline CDR1 KGHDR, CDR2 SFDVKD. V shed 4 bases and J 8 bases; nucleotides not matched to a gene: 8. This CDR3 comprises 16 residues. The CDR3 loop reads CATSDSTSGSLHEQFF. CDR3 DNA: TGTGCCACCAGTGACTCGACTAGCGGGAGTTTGCATGAGCAGTTCTTC.

This sequence joins TRBV3-1 (or the pseudogene TRBV3-2) and TRBJ1-2, with D hard to call. The germline V and J ends were trimmed by 0 bases and 4 bases, with 12 bases remaining between them. The CDR3 spans 15 residues. The germline V gene has CDR1 LGHDT and CDR2 YNNKEL (reference sequence). Written as DNA, the CDR3 is TGTGCCAGCAGCCAAGATTCGGGATCCATCTATGGCTACACCTTC. It specifies CASSQDSGSIYGYTF.

The CDR3 region has the DNA TGTGCCAGCAGGACCATGGCAGGGGATAATTCACCCCTCCACTTT. Translating it yields CASRTMAGDNSPLHF. The chain is built from TRBV9 and TRBJ1-6; D may be TRBD1 (6 bases). V lost 5 bases and J 5 bases, leaving 14 bases between the germline ends. The germline V gene has CDR1 SGDLS and CDR2 YYNGEE. The CDR3 contains 15 residues.

The chain uses TRBV6-5 and TRBJ1-2; TRBD1 matches 7 bases. The CDR3 covers 13 residues. Germline assignment: CDR1 MNHEY and CDR2 SVGAGI. V was pared by 8 bases and J by 3 bases, with 6 bases of the junction left unmatched. This CDR3 is CASGKTGDYGYTF. In nucleotides, the CDR3 is TGTGCCAGCGGGAAAACAGGGGACTATGGCTACACCTTC.

The chain joins TRBV3-1 (or the pseudogene TRBV3-2) to TRBJ1-1, with a possible D match to TRBD1 (6 bases). The V end was cut by 5 bases, the J end by 0 bases, with 10 bases between. Germline V gives CDR1 LGHDT, CDR2 YNNKEL (reference sequence). This CDR3 comprises 14 residues. This CDR3 reads CASSVGQLNTEAFF. The CDR3 coding sequence is TGTGCCAGCAGCGTCGGACAGTTGAACACTGAAGCTTTCTTT.

This clone was seen repeatedly, ten times or more. The chain has TRBV3-1 (or the pseudogene TRBV3-2) and TRBJ2-7, with TRBD1 identical over 8 bases. Per the germline V gene, CDR1 is LGHDT and CDR2 is YNNKEL (reference sequence). The CDR3 totals 17 residues. Trimming removed 0 bases from V and 0 bases from J; junction bases left unmatched: 7. The DNA for the CDR3 is TGTGCCAGCAGCCAAGATGGCAGGGGGCTTTACTCCTACGAGCAGTACTTC. It translates to CASSQDGRGLYSYEQYF.